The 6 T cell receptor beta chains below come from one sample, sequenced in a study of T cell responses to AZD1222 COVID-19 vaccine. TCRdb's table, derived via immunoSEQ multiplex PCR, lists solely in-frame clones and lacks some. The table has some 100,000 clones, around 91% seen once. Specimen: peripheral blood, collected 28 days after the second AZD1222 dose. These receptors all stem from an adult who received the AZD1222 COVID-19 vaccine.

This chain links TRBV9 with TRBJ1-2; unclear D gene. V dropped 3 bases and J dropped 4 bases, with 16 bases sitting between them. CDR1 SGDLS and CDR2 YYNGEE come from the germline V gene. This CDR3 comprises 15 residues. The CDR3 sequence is CASSGGLGSIYGYTF. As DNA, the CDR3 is TGTGCCAGCAGCGGAGGGCTAGGCTCAATCTATGGCTACACCTTC.

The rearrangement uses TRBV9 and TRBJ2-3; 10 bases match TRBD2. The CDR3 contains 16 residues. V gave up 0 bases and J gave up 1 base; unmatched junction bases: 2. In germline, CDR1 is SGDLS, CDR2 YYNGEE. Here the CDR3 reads CASSVGLAGGTDTQYF. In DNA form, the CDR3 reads TGTGCCAGCAGCGTAGGTCTAGCGGGGGGCACAGATACGCAGTATTTT.

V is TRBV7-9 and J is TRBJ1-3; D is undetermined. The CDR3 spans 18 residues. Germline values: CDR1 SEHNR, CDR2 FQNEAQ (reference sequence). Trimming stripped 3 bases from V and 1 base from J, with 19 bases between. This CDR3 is CASSFPREIQGSGNTIYF. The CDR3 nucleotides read TGTGCCAGCAGCTTCCCCCGAGAAATCCAAGGTTCTGGAAACACCATATATTTT.

The CDR3 loop is CASSEKTGGSNQPQHF. In nucleotides, the CDR3 is TGCGCCAGCAGTGAAAAGACAGGGGGGAGCAATCAGCCCCAGCATTTT. This sequence joins TRBV10-2 and TRBJ1-5; TRBD1 matches 9 bases. Germline values: CDR1 WSHSY, CDR2 SAAADI. V lost 3 bases to trimming and J lost 1 base; unmatched junction nucleotides: 4. This CDR3 is 16 amino acids long.

CDR3 bases: TGCGCCAGCAGCCAAGGGGTACTAAGAGATCAGCCCCAGCATTTT. Residues: CASSQGVLRDQPQHF. The V and J genes are TRBV4-3 and TRBJ1-5; D gene ambiguous. CDR3 length: 15 residues. V lost 1 base to trimming and J lost 5 bases, with 12 bases between them. CDR1 is LGHNA, CDR2 YSLEER, per germline.

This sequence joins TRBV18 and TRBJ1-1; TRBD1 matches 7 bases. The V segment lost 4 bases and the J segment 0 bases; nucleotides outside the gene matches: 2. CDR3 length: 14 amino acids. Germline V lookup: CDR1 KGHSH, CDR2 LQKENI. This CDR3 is CASSLDRVNTEAFF. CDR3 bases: TGTGCCAGCTCACTAGACAGGGTGAACACTGAAGCTTTCTTT.